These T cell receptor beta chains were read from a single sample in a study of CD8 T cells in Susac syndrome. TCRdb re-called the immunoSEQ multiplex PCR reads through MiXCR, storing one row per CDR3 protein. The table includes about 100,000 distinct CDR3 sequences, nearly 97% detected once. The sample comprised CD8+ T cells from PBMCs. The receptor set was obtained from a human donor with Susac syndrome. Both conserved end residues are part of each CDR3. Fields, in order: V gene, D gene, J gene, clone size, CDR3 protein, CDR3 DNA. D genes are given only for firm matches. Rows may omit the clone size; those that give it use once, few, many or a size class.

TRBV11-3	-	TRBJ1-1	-	CASSPAKGNTEAFF	TGTGCCAGCAGCCCTGCGAAGGGGAACACTGAAGCTTTCTTT
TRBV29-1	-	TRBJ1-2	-	CSVEAPTANYGYTF	TGCAGCGTTGAAGCCCCGACAGCGAACTATGGCTACACCTTC
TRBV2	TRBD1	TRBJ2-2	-	CASRAGTGYTGELFF	TGTGCCAGCAGGGCCGGGACAGGATACACCGGGGAGCTGTTTTTT
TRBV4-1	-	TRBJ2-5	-	CASSQVGGLLQETQYF	TGCGCCAGCAGCCAAGTAGGAGGACTGCTACAAGAGACCCAGTACTTC
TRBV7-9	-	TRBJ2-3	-	CASSFPNREATDTQYF	TGTGCCAGCAGCTTTCCTAACAGGGAGGCGACAGATACGCAGTATTTT
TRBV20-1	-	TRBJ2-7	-	CSASPKGQSSYEQYF	TGCAGTGCTAGTCCTAAGGGCCAGAGCTCCTACGAGCAGTACTTC
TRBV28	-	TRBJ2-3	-	CASSTFASTDTQYF	TGTGCCAGCAGCACCTTTGCGTCCACAGATACGCAGTATTTT
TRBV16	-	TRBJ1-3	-	CASSPYSGNTIYF	TGTGCCAGCAGCCCTTACTCTGGAAACACCATATATTTT
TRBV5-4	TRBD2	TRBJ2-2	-	CASRMTSGTGELFF	TGTGCCAGCAGAATGACTAGCGGGACCGGGGAGCTGTTTTTT
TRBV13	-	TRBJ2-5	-	CASSPPVQETQYF	TGTGCCAGCAGCCCGCCGGTCCAAGAGACCCAGTACTTC
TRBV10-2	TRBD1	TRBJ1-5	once	CASSPGQARRRHF	TGCGCCAGCAGCCCGGGACAGGCCCGTAGGCGGCATTTT
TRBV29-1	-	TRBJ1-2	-	CSVGSKILFSDYGYTF	TGCAGCGTTGGAAGCAAGATCCTTTTTTCCGACTATGGCTACACCTTC
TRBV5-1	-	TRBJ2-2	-	CASSFLLAGELFF	TGCGCCAGCAGCTTCCTGTTGGCCGGGGAGCTGTTTTTT
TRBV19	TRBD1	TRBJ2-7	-	CASSYTGTGGSYEQYF	TGTGCCAGTAGTTATACCGGGACAGGGGGTTCCTACGAGCAGTACTTC
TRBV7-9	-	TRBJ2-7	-	CASSPISYEQYF	TGTGCCAGCAGCCCCATTTCCTACGAGCAGTACTTC
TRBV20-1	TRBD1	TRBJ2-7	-	CSAASGQGVYEQYF	TGCAGTGCTGCATCGGGACAGGGCGTCTACGAGCAGTACTTC
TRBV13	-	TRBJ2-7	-	CASSLVGTPDF	TGTGCCAGCAGCTTAGTGGGGACACCCGACTTC
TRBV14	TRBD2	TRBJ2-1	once	CASSQGLAAYNEQFF	TGTGCCAGCAGCCAAGGACTAGCTGCCTACAATGAGCAGTTCTTC
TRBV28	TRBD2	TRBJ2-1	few	CASSLAGEYNEQFF	TGTGCCAGCAGTTTAGCGGGAGAGTACAATGAGCAGTTCTTC
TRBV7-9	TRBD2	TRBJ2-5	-	CASSPRLLAGEETQYF	TGTGCCAGCAGCCCGAGGTTGCTAGCGGGAGAAGAGACCCAGTACTTC
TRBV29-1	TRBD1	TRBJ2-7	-	CSVIQGTTYEQYF	TGCAGCGTAATACAGGGGACGACCTACGAGCAGTACTTC
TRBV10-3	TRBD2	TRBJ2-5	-	CAISEGTLAGDMETQYF	TGTGCCATCAGTGAGGGAACATTAGCGGGAGATATGGAGACCCAGTACTTC
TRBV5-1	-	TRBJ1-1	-	CASSVDSEAFF	TGCGCCAGCAGCGTAGATTCTGAAGCTTTCTTT
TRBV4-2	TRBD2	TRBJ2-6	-	CASSPGGSGALEPGANVLTF	TGTGCCAGCAGTCCGGGGGGTAGCGGAGCATTGGAACCTGGGGCCAACGTCCTGACTTTC
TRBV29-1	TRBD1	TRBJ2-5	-	CSVEVRDRPKETQYF	TGCAGCGTTGAAGTGAGGGACAGACCTAAAGAGACCCAGTACTTC
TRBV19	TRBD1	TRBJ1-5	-	CASSPGQASGAQHF	TGTGCCAGTAGTCCCGGACAGGCTAGCGGGGCCCAGCATTTT
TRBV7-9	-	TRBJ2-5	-	CASSLPGNHQETQYF	TGTGCCAGCAGCTTACCGGGGAACCACCAAGAGACCCAGTACTTC
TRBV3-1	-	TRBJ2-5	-	CASSHGQETQYF	TGTGCCAGCAGCCACGGGCAAGAGACCCAGTACTTC
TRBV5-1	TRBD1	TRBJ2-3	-	CATSTGAFLSDTQYF	TGCGCCACTTCGACAGGGGCTTTCCTCTCGGATACGCAGTATTTT
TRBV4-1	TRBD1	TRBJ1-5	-	CASSQDVGQLNNQPQHF	TGCGCCAGCAGCCAAGATGTGGGACAGCTAAACAATCAGCCCCAGCATTTT
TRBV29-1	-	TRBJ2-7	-	CSVEAWGRGTYEQYF	TGCAGCGTTGAAGCCTGGGGCAGGGGTACCTACGAGCAGTACTTC
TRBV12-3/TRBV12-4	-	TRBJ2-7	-	CASSHDGGSYEQYF	TGTGCCAGCAGCCACGATGGGGGATCCTACGAGCAGTACTTC
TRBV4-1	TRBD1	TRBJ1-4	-	CASSQGQGREKLFF	TGCGCCAGCAGCCAAGGACAGGGGAGGGAAAAACTGTTTTTT
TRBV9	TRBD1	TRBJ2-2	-	CASSDDRASTGELFF	TGTGCCAGCAGCGACGACAGGGCGTCCACCGGGGAGCTGTTTTTT
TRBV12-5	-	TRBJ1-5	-	CASGSGLQPQHF	TGTGCTAGTGGTTCCGGACTTCAGCCCCAGCATTTT
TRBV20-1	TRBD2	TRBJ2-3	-	CSASLSGARGDTQYF	TGCAGTGCCAGTTTAAGCGGGGCAAGGGGAGATACGCAGTATTTT
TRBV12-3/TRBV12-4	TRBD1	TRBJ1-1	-	CASSFLTGPMLNTEAFF	TGTGCCAGCAGTTTCCTGACAGGGCCGATGTTGAACACTGAAGCTTTCTTT
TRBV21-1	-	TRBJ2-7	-	CASSNRSEQYF	TGTGCCAGCAGCAATCGCAGCGAGCAGTACTTC
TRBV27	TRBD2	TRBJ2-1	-	CASKLAGVYNEQFF	TGTGCCAGCAAGCTAGCGGGAGTCTACAATGAGCAGTTCTTC
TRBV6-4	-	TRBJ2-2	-	CASSDSRAGELFF	TGTGCCAGCAGTGACTCTAGGGCCGGGGAGCTGTTTTTT
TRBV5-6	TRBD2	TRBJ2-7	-	CASASGSVSYEQYF	TGTGCCAGCGCCAGCGGGAGTGTGTCCTACGAGCAGTACTTC
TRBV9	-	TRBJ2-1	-	CASSVAEYLNEQFF	TGTGCCAGCAGCGTAGCAGAGTACCTCAATGAGCAGTTCTTC
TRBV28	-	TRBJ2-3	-	CASSFTTVSGAKDTQYF	TGTGCCAGCAGTTTTACAACAGTTTCAGGGGCTAAAGATACGCAGTATTTT
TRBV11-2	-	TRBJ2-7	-	CASSLDVRGTYEQYF	TGTGCCAGCAGCTTAGACGTGAGGGGTACCTACGAGCAGTACTTC
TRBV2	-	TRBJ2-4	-	CASSEGWQARIQYF	TGTGCCAGCAGTGAAGGCTGGCAGGCTAGAATTCAGTACTTC
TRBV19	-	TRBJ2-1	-	CASSPGGLYNEQFF	TGTGCCAGTAGCCCTGGGGGCCTTTACAATGAGCAGTTCTTC
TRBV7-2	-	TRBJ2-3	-	CASRVPGGTDTQYF	TGTGCCAGCCGCGTCCCCGGCGGTACAGATACGCAGTATTTT
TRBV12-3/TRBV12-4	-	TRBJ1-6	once	CASSSGPAANHF	-
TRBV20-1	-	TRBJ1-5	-	CSATLPLTVYSNQPQHF	TGCAGTGCTACGCTCCCATTGACAGTATATAGCAATCAGCCCCAGCATTTT
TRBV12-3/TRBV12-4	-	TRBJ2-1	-	CASSGHEQFF	TGTGCCAGCAGTGGTCATGAGCAGTTCTTC
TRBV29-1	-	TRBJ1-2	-	CSVREAGDGYTF	TGCAGCGTGAGAGAGGCAGGTGACGGCTACACCTTC